This T cell receptor (beta chain) is drawn from a study of human T cells and chemical hapten exposure. In the study overall: The patients, most of them female, presented with alopecia areata, totalis or universalis. Points from the study as a whole: Versus controls, significantly more large CDR3 similarity clusters arose from expanded TCRs.

Germline CDR1 reads LGHDT; CDR2 reads YNNKEL (reference sequence). The CDR3 totals 14 residues. V was trimmed by 3 bases and J by 7 bases, leaving 12 bases between them. This clonotype was picked up a small number of times. Its cognate antigen is unknown. Library preparation tagged each individual cDNA molecule with a unique molecular identifier. TCRdb independently ran MiXCR on the RACE reads; one entry per CDR3 protein. The sample shows around 360,000 distinct CDR3 sequences, under 6.5% of them seen only once. Indicated time point: patch test 2, 6 weeks after DPC sensitization. Treatment denoted: therapeutic diphenylcyclopropenone sensitization with weekly scalp DPC. RNA extraction used unfractionated whole blood as the source of total RNA.

This chain joins TRBV3-1 and TRBJ2-2; TRBD1 might be the D (6 bases). Sequencing was performed on whole blood, taken in connection with sensitization to the hapten diphenylcyclopropenone (DPC). This sequence originates from a woman between 18 and 29 years old with alopecia areata. Some clones in this sample may be carry-over from other donors' samples. The chain's CDR3 is CASSQTLGGGELFF. The CDR3 nucleotides read TGTGCCAGCAGCCAGACCCTAGGGGGCGGGGAGCTGTTTTTT.